These 20 T cell receptor beta chains were all obtained from the same sample, sequenced in a study of blood T cell repertoires in COVID-19. Profiling relied on immunoSEQ multiplex PCR, and the TCRdb table lists in-frame clones only, not all of them. The sample holds over 200,000 clones, approximately 88% seen once. The sequenced sample was PBMCs or T cells enriched from blood (not recorded which). The receptor set was obtained from a woman aged 25 to 39 who had been exposed to COVID-19.

The rearrangement joins TRBV6-5 to TRBJ2-5; TRBD2 is a possible D gene (6 bases). Germline CDR1 MNHEY, CDR2 SVGAGI. V was trimmed by 5 bases and J by 4 bases, leaving 11 bases between them. The CDR3 length is 13 residues. The chain's CDR3 is CASSPVGGETQYF. In nucleotides, the CDR3 is TGTGCCAGCAGTCCCGTGGGGGGAGAGACCCAGTACTTC.

This clone showed up just a few times. V and J are TRBV28 and TRBJ1-6; 7 nucleotides line up with TRBD1. CDR3 length: 14 amino acids. Trimming at V came to 7 bases and at J to 7 bases, leaving 7 bases not matched to a gene. The germline gives CDR1 MDHEN, CDR2 SYDVKM. The CDR3 region is CASKQGRMNSPLHF. The CDR3, as DNA: TGTGCCAGCAAACAGGGGAGGATGAATTCACCCCTCCACTTT.

CDR3 sequence: CASSSRSPVLAGSYNEQFF. The CDR3 DNA follows: TGTGCCAGCAGCTCCCGATCCCCGGTGCTAGCCGGCTCCTACAATGAGCAGTTCTTC. The V and J genes are TRBV11-2 and TRBJ2-1; a possible D gene is TRBD2 (5 bases). This CDR3 has 19 amino acids. The germline gives CDR1 SGHAT, CDR2 FQNNGV. V lost 4 bases and J lost 0, with 22 bases in between.

V and J are TRBV19 and TRBJ1-6; 7 positions match TRBD1. The CDR3 runs to 15 residues. Germline assignment: CDR1 LNHDA and CDR2 SQIVND (reference sequence). V shed 6 bases and J 4 bases; nucleotides not matched to a gene: 6. This CDR3 is CASSTGQRYNSPLHF. In DNA form, the CDR3 reads TGTGCCAGTAGCACGGGACAGCGTTATAATTCACCCCTCCACTTT.

CDR3 in DNA: TGTGCCAGCAGTCCGAGACAGGGGCGGATGTTCTTC. Its protein product is CASSPRQGRMFF. J is TRBJ2-1 and V is TRBV12-3 or TRBV12-4; the match to TRBD1 covers 8 bases. J was trimmed by 15 bases and V by 5 bases; bases with no gene match: 9. The CDR3 spans 12 residues.

The CDR3 spells CASSLGPPIGRALGNEQFF. DNA of the CDR3: TGTGCCAGCAGCTTAGGACCTCCCATCGGGAGGGCCCTCGGGAATGAGCAGTTCTTC. V and J are TRBV11-3 and TRBJ2-1; the match to TRBD2 covers 8 bases. After removal of 1 base from V and 7 bases from J, the junction contained 18 bases not matched to a gene. From germline, CDR1 is SGHNT and CDR2 YENEEA. The CDR3 covers 19 residues.

This chain links TRBV21-1 with TRBJ2-1; the D segment call TRBD1 is taken from the table without a DNA check. TRBV21-1 is flagged as a pseudogene. The length of the CDR3 is 17 residues. The DNA for the CDR3 is TGTGCCAGCAGCAAAGACGGCAGGGGAAGACCCTACAATGAGCAGTTCTTC. Amino acid sequence: CASSKDGRGRPYNEQFF.

This rearrangement joins TRBV5-1 to TRBJ1-5; D is ambiguous. V dropped 1 base and J dropped 6 bases, with 11 bases sitting between them. This CDR3 has 14 amino acids. CDR1 and CDR2 (germline): SGHRS, YFSETQ. The CDR3 DNA is TGCGCCAGCAGCTTGACGGGTAATGGTCAGCCCCAGCATTTT. Translated: CASSLTGNGQPQHF.

V and J are TRBV5-1 and TRBJ2-3; the match to TRBD2 covers 14 bases. Unmatched junction bases numbered 9, after V lost 0 bases and J lost 3 bases. The germline V gene encodes CDR1 SGHRS and CDR2 YFSETQ. The CDR3 sequence is 19 residues long. In DNA, the CDR3 is TGCGCCAGCAGCTTGGCCAGGGCGGGACTAGCGGGAGTGACAGATACGCAGTATTTT. Residues: CASSLARAGLAGVTDTQYF.

The gene calls are TRBV5-4 and TRBJ2-7; 10 bases map to TRBD2. This CDR3 has 14 residues. With 2 bases clipped from V and 1 base from J, the junction kept 0 bases outside the gene matches. Germline V gives CDR1 SGHNT, CDR2 YYREEE (reference sequence). The CDR3 region is CASSLAGGSYEQYF. The CDR3 DNA follows: TGTGCCAGCAGCTTAGCGGGAGGGTCCTACGAGCAGTACTTC.

V usage is TRBV5-1 and J usage is TRBJ1-5; 7 bases fit TRBD1. The V and J ends lost 5 bases and 4 bases, in that order; junction bases with no gene match: 6. From germline, CDR1 is SGHRS and CDR2 YFSETQ. The CDR3 contains 14 residues. CDR3 nucleotides: TGCGCCAGCAGATCCGGGACAGATAATCAGCCCCAGCATTTT. Encoded protein: CASRSGTDNQPQHF.

The rearrangement links TRBV4-1 to TRBJ2-7, with 7 bases fitting TRBD1. Germline CDR1 and CDR2: MGHRA and YSYEKL. The V and J ends lost 5 bases and 3 bases, in that order; junction bases with no gene match: 13. The CDR3 is made up of 16 amino acids. CDR3: CASSEKVSGTDYEQYF. CDR3 sequence (DNA): TGCGCCAGCAGCGAAAAAGTTTCCGGGACAGACTACGAGCAGTACTTC.

V and J are TRBV29-1 and TRBJ1-1; D not certain. The ends were cut back, 2 bases at V and 3 bases at J, with 4 bases in the middle. The germline CDR1 and CDR2 sequences are SQVTM and ANQGSEA. CDR3 length: 11 amino acids. This CDR3 reads CSVEQYTEAFF. The CDR3 region has the DNA TGCAGCGTTGAACAGTACACTGAAGCTTTCTTT.

The chain employs TRBV5-1 and TRBJ2-5, with 9 bases that match TRBD2. Trimming took 4 bases from V and 5 from J; bases not matched to a gene: 9. This CDR3 spans 15 amino acids. CDR1 and CDR2 (germline): SGHRS, YFSETQ. The CDR3 sequence is CASSPAAGGYETQYF. The DNA for the CDR3 is TGCGCCAGCAGCCCTGCGGCGGGAGGGTACGAGACCCAGTACTTC. Supplemented by reference TRBV5-1 and TRBJ2-5, the full variable domain reads KAGVTQTPRYLIKTRGQQVTLSCSPISGHRSVSWYQQTPGQGLQFLFEYFSETQRNKGNFPGRFSGRQFSNSRSEMNVSTLELGDSALYLCASSPAAGGYETQYFGPGTRLLVL.

V is TRBV11-2 and J is TRBJ1-1; D remains ambiguous. Germline V gene lookup returns CDR1 SGHAT and CDR2 FQNNGV. The V and J ends lost 1 base and 4 bases respectively, with 10 bases between them. This CDR3 spans 14 amino acids. The CDR3 reads CASSLVAGLTEAFF. In DNA, the CDR3 is TGTGCCAGCAGCTTAGTGGCAGGACTCACTGAAGCTTTCTTT.

J is TRBJ2-7 and V is TRBV5-1, with D hard to call. The CDR3 runs to 14 residues. V shed 6 bases and J shed 0 bases, with 13 bases lying between them. Germline lookup yields CDR1 SGHRS and CDR2 YFSETQ. The chain's CDR3 is CASKMAASSYEQYF. The CDR3 bases are TGCGCCAGCAAGATGGCGGCCAGCTCCTACGAGCAGTACTTC.

The genes are TRBV18 and TRBJ1-6, with 9 bases that match TRBD1. CDR1 and CDR2 from the germline V gene are KGHSH and LQKENI. With 8 bases clipped from V and 10 bases from J, the junction kept 9 bases outside the gene matches. This CDR3 region has 14 residues. The CDR3 nucleotides read TGTGCCAGCCAACCGGGACAGGGAACCTCACCCCTCCACTTT. It translates to CASQPGQGTSPLHF.

The chain uses TRBV11-2 and TRBJ2-7; TRBD2 might be the D (5 bases). The V and J ends lost 5 bases and 4 bases respectively, with 9 bases between them. This CDR3 is built from 12 residues. Looked up from germline, CDR1 is SGHAT and CDR2 is FQNNGV. The CDR3 loop reads CASSLEGYEQYF. The CDR3 bases are TGTGCCAGCAGCCTCGAGGGATACGAGCAGTACTTC.

The rearrangement links TRBV19 to TRBJ2-3; TRBD2 matches at 9 bases. CDR3 length: 17 residues. J was trimmed by 4 bases and V by 2 bases; bases with no gene match: 10. Per germline, CDR1 LNHDA and CDR2 SQIVND (reference sequence). CDR3 loop: CASSIRGLAGLPDTQYF. For the CDR3, the DNA is TGTGCCAGTAGTATAAGAGGCCTAGCGGGACTTCCAGATACGCAGTATTTT.

The gene calls are TRBV27 and TRBJ2-7; TRBD1 agrees at 10 bases. The CDR3 runs to 14 residues. Germline V lookup: CDR1 MNHEY, CDR2 SMNVEV (reference sequence). The V segment lost 5 bases and the J segment 7 bases; nucleotides outside the gene matches: 8. The CDR3 DNA reads as TGTGCCAGCAGTCTTCGACAGGGGGCGGGAGAGCAGTACTTC. Encoded protein: CASSLRQGAGEQYF.